This T cell receptor beta chain was recovered during a study of human T cells and chemical hapten exposure. It was unfractionated whole blood from which total RNA was extracted. General observations from the study: Once DPC sensitization occurred, TCRs above 1 in 1000 frequency showed no change.

A single record per CDR3 protein comes from TCRdb applying MiXCR to the 5' RACE reads. The sample lists about 140,000 distinct CDR3 sequences, around 4% occurring once. The sample holds many counts of this clonotype. Its antigen is as yet unknown. V lost 0 bases and J 0 bases, leaving 10 bases between the germline ends. The CDR3 is made up of 16 amino acids. Germline V lookup: CDR1 LGHNA, CDR2 YNFKEQ. This clonotype was obtained from a female donor in good health. V usage is TRBV4-2 and J usage is TRBJ2-3; perhaps TRBD2 as D (5 bases). The CDR3 loop reads CASSQDYTGSTDTQYF. As DNA, the CDR3 is TGTGCCAGCAGCCAAGATTATACGGGGAGCACAGATACGCAGTATTTT.